Listed below are T cell receptor beta chains from one sample, sequenced in a study of blood T cell repertoires in COVID-19. Produced via immunoSEQ multiplex PCR; TCRdb's table is partial and in-frame only. Here the sample spans around 140,000 clones, about 80% being singletons. The specimen was peripheral blood. The receptors shown here come from a human donor in a cohort sampled during active COVID-19. The CDR3 runs from the conserved cysteine through the conserved F or W. A D gene is named only where the DNA matches it firmly. Where a row states a size, it is once, few, many or the class of an expanded clone; other rows omit it.

j_call v_call d_call clone_size cdr3_aa cdr3_nt
TRBJ2-5 TRBV5-1 . . CASSLRGETQYF TGCGCCAGCAGCTTGAGGGGGGAGACCCAGTACTTC
TRBJ1-2 TRBV16 TRBD1 . CASSQGQGGYTF TGTGCCAGCAGCCAAGGACAGGGGGGCTACACCTTC
TRBJ1-2 TRBV28 . . CASSLHQNRYGYTF TGTGCCAGCAGTTTACACCAGAACCGCTATGGCTACACCTTC
TRBJ1-6 TRBV28 . . CASSPPLGRKNSPLHF TGTGCCAGCAGCCCCCCCCTTGGGAGGAAAAATTCACCCCTCCACTTT
TRBJ2-7 TRBV18 TRBD1 once CASSPDRGLGPTYEQYF TGTGCCAGCTCACCCGACAGGGGGCTAGGTCCTACCTACGAGCAGTACTTC
TRBJ2-1 TRBV15 . . CATSRDYSGAATEQFF TGTGCCACCAGCAGAGATTATTCGGGAGCGGCTACTGAGCAGTTCTTC
TRBJ1-5 TRBV6-1 . . CASSEGLAGQPQHF TGTGCCAGCAGTGAAGGCCTCGCGGGGCAGCCCCAGCATTTT
TRBJ2-3 TRBV10-3 . . CAISGEVDTDTQYF TGTGCCATCAGTGGGGAGGTTGACACAGATACGCAGTATTTT
TRBJ1-2 TRBV6-1 . . CASSEQGGTGYTF TGTGCCAGCAGTGAACAGGGAGGGACTGGCTACACCTTC
TRBJ2-5 TRBV28 . few CASSLGLGQGPETQYF TGTGCCAGCAGTTTGGGCCTCGGGCAGGGGCCAGAGACCCAGTACTTC
TRBJ2-3 TRBV28 TRBD2 . CASLSAGGKRSTDTQYF TGTGCCAGCCTCTCGGCGGGAGGAAAACGTAGCACAGATACGCAGTATTTT
TRBJ1-1 TRBV5-1 . . CASSLAGGTTEAFF TGCGCCAGCAGCTTGGCGGGGGGTACCACTGAAGCTTTCTTT
TRBJ2-1 TRBV5-1 . . CASSLGAKYNEQFF TGCGCCAGCAGCTTGGGAGCCAAATACAATGAGCAGTTCTTC
TRBJ1-2 TRBV12-5 . few CASAPTPYGYTF TGTGCTAGTGCCCCTACTCCCTATGGCTACACCTTC
TRBJ1-5 TRBV19 . few CASSISGFQPQHF TGTGCCAGTAGTATATCAGGGTTCCAGCCCCAGCATTTT
TRBJ2-1 TRBV4-3 . once CASSPHLGSYNEQFF TGCGCCAGCAGCCCCCATCTCGGCTCCTACAATGAGCAGTTCTTC
TRBJ2-2 TRBV6-2/TRBV6-3 . . CASSYLDSANTGELFF TGTGCCAGCAGTTACTTGGACTCAGCGAACACCGGGGAGCTGTTTTTT
TRBJ2-1 TRBV25-1 TRBD2 . CASSEWGREGEQFF TGTGCCAGCAGTGAATGGGGGCGGGAGGGTGAGCAGTTCTTC
TRBJ2-7 TRBV28 TRBD1 . CASSSAGQGAYEQYF TGTGCCAGCAGCTCAGCGGGACAGGGGGCCTACGAGCAGTACTTC
TRBJ2-7 TRBV30 TRBD2 . CAWRPRLAGVYEQYF TGTGCCTGGAGACCCCGACTAGCGGGAGTCTACGAGCAGTACTTC
TRBJ1-4 TRBV29-1 . . CSVEVRIPNEKLFF TGCAGCGTTGAAGTCAGAATCCCTAATGAAAAACTGTTTTTT
TRBJ1-2 TRBV19 . . CASNGGGNGYTF TGTGCCAGTAACGGGGGAGGGAATGGCTACACCTTC
TRBJ1-1 TRBV28 . . CASSKRGSTEAFF TGTGCCAGCAGTAAAAGGGGGAGCACTGAAGCTTTCTTT
TRBJ1-3 TRBV7-9 TRBD1 . CASSLGQGGNTIYF TGTGCCAGCAGCCTCGGACAGGGTGGAAACACCATATATTTT
TRBJ1-3 TRBV28 TRBD1 . CASSSVRGRPGNTIYF TGTGCCAGCAGTTCCGTCAGGGGGCGTCCTGGAAACACCATATATTTT
TRBJ2-2 TRBV5-1 TRBD1 . CASSPDRGLGGELFF TGCGCCAGCAGCCCGGACAGGGGGTTAGGCGGGGAGCTGTTTTTT
TRBJ2-3 TRBV7-2 . . CASSYQVEGTDTQYF TGTGCCAGCAGCTACCAAGTGGAGGGCACAGATACGCAGTATTTT
TRBJ2-7 TRBV28 . . CASTEFAPPRSYEQYF TGTGCCAGCACCGAGTTTGCCCCCCCGCGGAGCTACGAGCAGTACTTC
TRBJ1-3 TRBV11-3 . . CASSLDAGNSGNTIYF TGTGCCAGCAGCTTAGATGCAGGGAACTCTGGAAACACCATATATTTT
TRBJ2-3 TRBV9 . . CASSVLGASTDTQYF TGTGCCAGCAGCGTATTGGGGGCTAGCACAGATACGCAGTATTTT
TRBJ1-1 TRBV7-8 . few CASSLAVANTEAFF TGTGCCAGCAGCTTAGCGGTAGCGAACACTGAAGCTTTCTTT
TRBJ1-4 TRBV29-1 . . CSVRDSGEKLFF TGCAGCGTCCGGGACTCCGGTGAAAAACTGTTTTTT
TRBJ2-2 TRBV28 TRBD2 . CASSFPAGGTGELFF TGTGCCAGCAGTTTCCCAGCGGGAGGCACCGGGGAGCTGTTTTTT
TRBJ2-7 TRBV10-2 TRBD2 once CASSEGLAGSSPYEQYF TGCGCCAGCAGTGAGGGACTAGCGGGTTCCTCTCCCTACGAGCAGTACTTC
TRBJ1-5 TRBV6-5 TRBD1 . CASSYSSRGNQPQHF TGTGCCAGCAGTTACTCCAGCAGGGGGAACCAGCCCCAGCATTTT
TRBJ1-2 TRBV6-2/TRBV6-3 . . CASSYSGQGLRGYTF TGTGCCAGCAGTTACTCGGGGCAGGGTTTGAGAGGCTACACCTTC
TRBJ2-6 TRBV5-1 . . CASSLDLGLSGANVLTF TGCGCCAGCAGCTTGGACTTGGGGCTCTCTGGGGCCAACGTCCTGACTTTC
TRBJ2-7 TRBV5-4 TRBD2 . CASSLEESLAGGYEQYF TGTGCCAGCAGCTTGGAAGAATCCTTAGCGGGAGGGTACGAGCAGTACTTC
TRBJ1-2 TRBV15 TRBD1 . CATSRNRDREQVRYTF TGTGCCACCAGCAGGAACCGGGACAGGGAACAGGTCCGCTACACCTTC
TRBJ2-5 TRBV6-1 TRBD2 . CASSEWGLGETQYF TGTGCCAGCAGTGAATGGGGACTAGGGGAGACCCAGTACTTC
TRBJ1-2 TRBV24-1 TRBD1 once CATSRTGGFGYTF TGTGCCACCAGTAGGACAGGGGGCTTTGGCTACACCTTC